This T cell receptor beta chain appears in the sequencing data of a study of T-cell reconstitution after alpha-beta-depleted transplantation in children. V gave up 7 bases and J gave up 7 bases; unmatched junction bases: 7. Germline assignment: CDR1 SQVTM and CDR2 ANQGSEA. The length of the CDR3 is 12 residues. Molecular barcoding with unique molecular identifiers was used for the TCRbeta library. Each CDR3 protein is one row after TCRdb ran MiXCR on the PCR reads. The sample has hundreds of thousands of distinct CDR3 sequences; 10% are singletons. The chain uses TRBV29-1 and TRBJ2-1; TRBD1 matches 7 bases. This TCR was sampled from a child younger than 10 with inherited bone marrow failure, due to receive a stem cell transplant. Sequenced material: PBMCs, taken before TCRalphabeta/CD19-depleted stem cell transplant. CDR3 residues: CSASVDRNEQFF. DNA of the CDR3: TGCAGCGCTAGTGTGGACAGGAATGAGCAGTTCTTC.